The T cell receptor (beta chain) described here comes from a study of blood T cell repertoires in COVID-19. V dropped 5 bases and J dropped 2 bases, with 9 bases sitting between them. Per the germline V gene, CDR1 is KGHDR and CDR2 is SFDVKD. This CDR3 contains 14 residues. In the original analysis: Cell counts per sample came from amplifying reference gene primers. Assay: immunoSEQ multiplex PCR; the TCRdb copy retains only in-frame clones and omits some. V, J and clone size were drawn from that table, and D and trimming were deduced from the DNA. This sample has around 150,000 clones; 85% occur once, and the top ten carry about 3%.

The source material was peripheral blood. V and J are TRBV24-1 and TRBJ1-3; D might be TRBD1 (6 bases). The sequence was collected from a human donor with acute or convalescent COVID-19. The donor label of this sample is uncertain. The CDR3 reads CATSATGTGNTIYF. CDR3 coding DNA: TGTGCCACCAGTGCTACAGGGACTGGAAACACCATATATTTT.